This T cell receptor beta chain was identified in a study of T cell responses to AZD1222 COVID-19 vaccine. Study results and limitations: Recipients of AZD1222 seropositive at baseline numbered only 5 or 6. Donors, mostly white British, included more females; clonal diversity was possibly underestimated.

Details on this clone: Its antigen is currently unknown.

The table came from immunoSEQ multiplex PCR; TCRdb's copy has only in-frame clones and leaves some out. The sample has some 25,000 clones, roughly nine tenths seen once. Analyses pooled second doses at about 4 or about 12 weeks. Germline V lookup: CDR1 SGHAT, CDR2 FQNNGV. Trimming shortened V by 1 base and J by 8 bases, and 3 bases separated the two germline ends. This CDR3 is built from 11 residues. This chain uses TRBV11-2 with TRBJ2-1; D is unclear. Specimen: peripheral blood, collected 28 days after the second AZD1222 dose. This sequence originates from an adult who received the AZD1222 COVID-19 vaccine. Here the CDR3 DNA reads TGTGCCAGCAGCTTAGTCGATGAGCAGTTCTTC. Translated, it gives CASSLVDEQFF.